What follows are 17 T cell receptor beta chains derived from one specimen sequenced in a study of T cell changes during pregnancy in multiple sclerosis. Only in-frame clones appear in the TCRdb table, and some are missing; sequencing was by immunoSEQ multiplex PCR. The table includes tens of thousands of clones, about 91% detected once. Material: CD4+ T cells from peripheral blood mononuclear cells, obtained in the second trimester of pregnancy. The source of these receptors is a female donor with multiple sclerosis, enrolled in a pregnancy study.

CDR3 residues: CASSGLAGVYNEQFF. In DNA form, the CDR3 reads TGTGCCAGCAGTGGTCTAGCGGGGGTATACAATGAGCAGTTCTTC. V gene TRBV2 combines with J gene TRBJ2-1, with 10 bases fitting TRBD2. In germline, CDR1 is SNHLY, CDR2 FYNNEI. J lost 4 bases, V lost 4 bases, and 4 bases had no gene match. The CDR3 has 15 residues.

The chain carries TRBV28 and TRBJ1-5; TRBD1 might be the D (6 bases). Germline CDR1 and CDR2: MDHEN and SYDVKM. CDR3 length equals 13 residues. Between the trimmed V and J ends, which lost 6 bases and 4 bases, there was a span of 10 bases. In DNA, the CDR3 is TGTGCCAGCAGGACAACAGGGAATCAGCCCCAGCATTTT. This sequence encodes CASRTTGNQPQHF.

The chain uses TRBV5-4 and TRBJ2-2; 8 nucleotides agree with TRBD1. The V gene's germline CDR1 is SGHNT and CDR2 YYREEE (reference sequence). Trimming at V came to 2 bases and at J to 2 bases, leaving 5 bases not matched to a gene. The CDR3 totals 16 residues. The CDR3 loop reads CASSFPGGSNTGELFF. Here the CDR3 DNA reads TGTGCCAGCAGCTTCCCAGGGGGCAGCAACACCGGGGAGCTGTTTTTT.

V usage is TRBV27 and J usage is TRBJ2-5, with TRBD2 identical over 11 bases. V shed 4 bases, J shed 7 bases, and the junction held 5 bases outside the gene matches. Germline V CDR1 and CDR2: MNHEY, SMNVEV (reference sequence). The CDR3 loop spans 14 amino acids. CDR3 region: CASSSQTSGGTQYF. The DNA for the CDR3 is TGTGCCAGCAGTTCCCAAACTAGCGGGGGGACCCAGTACTTC.

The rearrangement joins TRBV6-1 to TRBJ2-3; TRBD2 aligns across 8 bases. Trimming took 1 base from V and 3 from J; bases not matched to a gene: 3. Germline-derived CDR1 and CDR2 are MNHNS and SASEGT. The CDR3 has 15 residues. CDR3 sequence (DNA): TGTGCCAGCAGTGAAGTAGTAGCGGGAACAGATACGCAGTATTTT. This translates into CASSEVVAGTDTQYF.

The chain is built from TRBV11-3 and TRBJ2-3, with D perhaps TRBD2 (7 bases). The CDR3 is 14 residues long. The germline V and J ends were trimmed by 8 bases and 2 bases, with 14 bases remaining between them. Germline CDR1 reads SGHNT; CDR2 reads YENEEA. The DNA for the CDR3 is TGTGCCAGCGGTCAAGGGGGGGTCACAGATACGCAGTATTTT. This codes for CASGQGGVTDTQYF.

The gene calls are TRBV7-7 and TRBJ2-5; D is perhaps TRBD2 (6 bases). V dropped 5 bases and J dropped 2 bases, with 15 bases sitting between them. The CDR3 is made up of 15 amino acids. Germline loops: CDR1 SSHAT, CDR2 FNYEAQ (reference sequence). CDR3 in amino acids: CASSRGGIGQETQYF. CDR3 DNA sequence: TGTGCCAGCAGCCGCGGAGGGATTGGGCAAGAGACCCAGTACTTC. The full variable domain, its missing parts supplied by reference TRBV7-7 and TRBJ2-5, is GAGVSQSPRYKVTKRGQDVTLRCDPISSHATLYWYQQALGQGPEFLTYFNYEAQPDKSGLPSDRFSAERPEGSISTLTIQRTEQRDSAMYRCASSRGGIGQETQYFGPGTRLLVL.

CDR3 bases: TGCGCCAGCAGCTTGTGGGCAGGGAGGTCGGCAGATACGCAGTATTTT. Translated: CASSLWAGRSADTQYF. The chain uses TRBV5-1 and TRBJ2-3; D might be TRBD2 (6 bases). The V end lost 1 base, the J end lost 4 bases, and 16 bases lay between the germline ends. The CDR3 consists of 16 residues. In germline, CDR1 is SGHRS, CDR2 YFSETQ. The full variable domain, with the rest looked up from reference TRBV5-1 and TRBJ2-3, is KAGVTQTPRYLIKTRGQQVTLSCSPISGHRSVSWYQQTPGQGLQFLFEYFSETQRNKGNFPGRFSGRQFSNSRSEMNVSTLELGDSALYLCASSLWAGRSADTQYFGPGTRLTVL.

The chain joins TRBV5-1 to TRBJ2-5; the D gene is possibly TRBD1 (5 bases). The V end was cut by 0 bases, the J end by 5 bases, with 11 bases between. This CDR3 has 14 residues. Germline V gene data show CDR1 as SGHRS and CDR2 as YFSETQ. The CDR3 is CASSLEAGRETQYF. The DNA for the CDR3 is TGCGCCAGCAGCTTGGAGGCAGGGCGGGAGACCCAGTACTTC. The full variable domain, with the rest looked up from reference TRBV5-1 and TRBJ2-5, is KAGVTQTPRYLIKTRGQQVTLSCSPISGHRSVSWYQQTPGQGLQFLFEYFSETQRNKGNFPGRFSGRQFSNSRSEMNVSTLELGDSALYLCASSLEAGRETQYFGPGTRLLVL.

The CDR3 is CASKGQEPNYGYTF. The CDR3, as DNA: TGTGCCAGTAAGGGGCAGGAACCCAACTATGGCTACACCTTC. V and J are TRBV19 and TRBJ1-2, with a tentative D call TRBD1 (5 bases). Germline CDR1 reads LNHDA; CDR2 reads SQIVND (reference sequence). The V end lost 7 bases, the J end lost 2 bases, and 14 bases lay between the germline ends. The CDR3 totals 14 residues.

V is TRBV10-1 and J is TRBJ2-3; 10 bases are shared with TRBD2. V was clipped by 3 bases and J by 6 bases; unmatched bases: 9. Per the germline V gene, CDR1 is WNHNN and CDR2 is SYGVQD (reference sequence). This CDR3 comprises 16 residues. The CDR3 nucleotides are TGCGCCAGCAGTGACCTTGCTAGCGGGAGTAGGGATACGCAGTATTTT. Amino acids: CASSDLASGSRDTQYF.

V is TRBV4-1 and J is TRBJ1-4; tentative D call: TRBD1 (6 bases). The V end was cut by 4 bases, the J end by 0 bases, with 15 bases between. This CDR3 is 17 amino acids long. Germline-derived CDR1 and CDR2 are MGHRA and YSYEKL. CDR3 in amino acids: CASSRGINRATNEKLFF. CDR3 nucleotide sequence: TGCGCCAGCAGCCGGGGGATAAACAGGGCAACTAATGAAAAACTGTTTTTT.

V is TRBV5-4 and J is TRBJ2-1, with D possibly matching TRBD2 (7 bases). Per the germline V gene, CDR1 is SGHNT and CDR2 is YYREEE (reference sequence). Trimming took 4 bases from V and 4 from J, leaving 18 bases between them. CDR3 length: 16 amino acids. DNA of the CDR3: TGTGCCAGCAGCCCGGGAGGTCAGGGGTCTTACAATGAGCAGTTCTTC. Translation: CASSPGGQGSYNEQFF.

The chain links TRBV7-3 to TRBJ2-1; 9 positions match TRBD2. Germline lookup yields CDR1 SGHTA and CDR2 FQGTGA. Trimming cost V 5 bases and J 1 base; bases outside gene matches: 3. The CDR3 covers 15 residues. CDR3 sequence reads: CASSPLAGSYNEQFF. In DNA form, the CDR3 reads TGTGCCAGCAGCCCCCTAGCGGGGTCCTACAATGAGCAGTTCTTC.

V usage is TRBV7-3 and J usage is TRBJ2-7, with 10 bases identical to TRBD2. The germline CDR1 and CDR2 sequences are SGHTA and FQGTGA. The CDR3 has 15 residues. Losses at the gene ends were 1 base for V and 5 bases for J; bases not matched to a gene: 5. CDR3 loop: CASSLRLAGAHEQYF. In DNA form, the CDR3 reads TGTGCCAGCAGCTTAAGGCTAGCGGGAGCCCACGAGCAGTACTTC.

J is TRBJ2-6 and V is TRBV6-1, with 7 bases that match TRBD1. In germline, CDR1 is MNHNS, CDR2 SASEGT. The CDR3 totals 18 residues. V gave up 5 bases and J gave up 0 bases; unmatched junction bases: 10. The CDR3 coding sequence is TGTGCCAGCAGTCAAGGACAGGTTGGGCACTCTGGGGCCAACGTCCTGACTTTC. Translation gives CASSQGQVGHSGANVLTF.

For the CDR3, the DNA is TGTGCCAGCAGCAGCAACAGGTCCCCCTACGAGCAGTACTTC. Amino acids: CASSSNRSPYEQYF. This chain links TRBV11-2 with TRBJ2-7, with a tentative D call TRBD1 (5 bases). CDR1 SGHAT and CDR2 FQNNGV come from the germline V gene. V was trimmed by 5 bases and J by 2 bases, leaving 13 bases between them. The CDR3 totals 14 residues.